This TCR beta chain emerged from a study of blood T cell repertoires in COVID-19. Turning to the study itself: Samples came from the United States, Italy and Spain, spanning acute and convalescent COVID-19. The analysed material was cDNA or gDNA that came from T cells, B-cell-depleted T cells, or PBMCs.

The CDR3 spans 14 residues. CDR1 and CDR2 (germline): LGHDT, YNNKEL (reference sequence). V lost 7 bases and J 7 bases, leaving 19 bases between the germline ends. In the original processing: From reference gene primer amplification, estimates of nucleated cell counts were derived. The protocol was immunoSEQ multiplex PCR, while the TCRdb copy is restricted to in-frame clones and leaves out a portion. V, J and clone size are taken as reported in that table, and D and trimming were inferred from the DNA itself. The sample has 200,000 to 300,000 clones, around nine tenths seen once. Sequenced material: peripheral blood. The genes are TRBV3-1 (or the pseudogene TRBV3-2) and TRBJ1-1; D is uncertain. The receptor's source is a man older than 75 with acute or convalescent COVID-19. CDR3 loop: CASISGIDSGEAFF. In DNA, the CDR3 is TGTGCCAGCATCTCGGGGATTGACTCCGGTGAAGCTTTCTTT.